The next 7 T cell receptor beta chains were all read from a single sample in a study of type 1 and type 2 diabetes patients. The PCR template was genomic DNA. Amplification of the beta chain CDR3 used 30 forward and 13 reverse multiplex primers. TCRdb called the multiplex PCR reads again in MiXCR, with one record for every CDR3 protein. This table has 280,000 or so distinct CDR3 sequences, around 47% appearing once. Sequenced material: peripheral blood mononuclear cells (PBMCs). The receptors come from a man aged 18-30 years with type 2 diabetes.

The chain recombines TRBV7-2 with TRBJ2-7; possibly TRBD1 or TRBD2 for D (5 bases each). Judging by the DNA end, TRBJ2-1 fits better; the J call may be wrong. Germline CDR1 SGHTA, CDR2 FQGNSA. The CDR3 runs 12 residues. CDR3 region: CASSLSGQEQFF. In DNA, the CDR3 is TGTGCCAGCAGCTTAAGCGGACAAGAACAGTTCTTC.

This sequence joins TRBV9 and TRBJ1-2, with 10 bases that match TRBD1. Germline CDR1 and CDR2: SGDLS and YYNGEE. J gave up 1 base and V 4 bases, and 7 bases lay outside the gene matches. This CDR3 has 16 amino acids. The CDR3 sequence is CASSKGQGVGNYGYTF. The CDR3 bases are TGTGCCAGCAGCAAAGGACAGGGGGTGGGTAACTATGGCTACACCTTC.

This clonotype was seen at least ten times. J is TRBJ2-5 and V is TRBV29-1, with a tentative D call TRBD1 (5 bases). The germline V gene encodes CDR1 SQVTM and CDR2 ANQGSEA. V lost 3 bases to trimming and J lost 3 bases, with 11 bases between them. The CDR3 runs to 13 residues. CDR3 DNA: TGCAGCGTTGAGGACACTCCGAAAGAGACCCAGTACTTC. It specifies CSVEDTPKETQYF. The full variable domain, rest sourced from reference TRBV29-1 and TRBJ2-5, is SAVISQKPSRDICQRGTSLTIQCQVDSQVTMMFWYRQQPGQSLTLIATANQGSEATYESGFVIDKFPISRPNLTFSTLTVSNMSPEDSSIYLCSVEDTPKETQYFGPGTRLLVL.

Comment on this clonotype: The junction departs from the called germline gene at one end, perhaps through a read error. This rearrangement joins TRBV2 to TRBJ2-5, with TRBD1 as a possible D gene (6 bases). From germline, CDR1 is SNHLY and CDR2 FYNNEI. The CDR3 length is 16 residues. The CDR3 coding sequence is TGCGCCAGCAGCCAAGTACGGACAGCCCCCCAAGAGACCCAGTACTTC. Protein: CASSQVRTAPQETQYF.

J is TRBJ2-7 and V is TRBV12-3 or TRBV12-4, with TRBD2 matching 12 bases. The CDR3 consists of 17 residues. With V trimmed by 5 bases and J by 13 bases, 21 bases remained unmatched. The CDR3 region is CASSHLGGGNGLAGPYF. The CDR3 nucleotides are TGTGCCAGCAGTCACCTAGGGGGGGGAAATGGACTAGCGGGACCCTACTTC.

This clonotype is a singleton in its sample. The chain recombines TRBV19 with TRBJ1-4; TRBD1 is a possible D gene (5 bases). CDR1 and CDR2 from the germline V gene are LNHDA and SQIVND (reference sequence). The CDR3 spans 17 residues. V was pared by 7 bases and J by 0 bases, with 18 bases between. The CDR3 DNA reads TGTGCCAGTACCCCCCGGGGGTTCGGGACAACTAATGAAAAACTGTTTTTT. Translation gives CASTPRGFGTTNEKLFF.

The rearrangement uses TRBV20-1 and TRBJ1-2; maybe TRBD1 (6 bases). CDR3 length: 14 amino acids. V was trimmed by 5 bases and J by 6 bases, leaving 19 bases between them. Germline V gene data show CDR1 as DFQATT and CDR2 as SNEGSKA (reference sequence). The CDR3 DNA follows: TGCAGTGCTCCATCACAAACAGGGCACCATGGCTACACCTTC. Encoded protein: CSAPSQTGHHGYTF.